This passage covers 16 T cell receptor beta chains from one sample sequenced in a study of response to subunit inactivated influenza vaccine. In TCRdb, the RT-PCR reads were re-called with MiXCR into one record per CDR3 protein. The sample has around 570,000 distinct CDR3 sequences, 6.5% to 8% seen once. The input for sequencing was PBMCs from blood, taken around 25 months after vaccination. These receptor sequences come from a man aged 50 to 75 who received an inactivated influenza vaccine.

The chain combines TRBV7-6 with TRBJ1-6, with TRBD1 identical over 7 bases. This CDR3 is built from 15 residues. The J segment lost 7 bases and the V segment lost 0 bases, leaving 3 bases of the junction unmatched. From germline, CDR1 is SGHVS and CDR2 FNYEAQ. The CDR3 loop reads CASSLAGRGNSPLHF. Written as DNA, the CDR3 is TGTGCCAGCAGCTTAGCCGGCAGGGGGAATTCACCCCTCCACTTT.

The CDR3 DNA sequence: TGCGCCAGCAGCTCGGGAGACGGGTCCTACGAGCAGTACTTC. It translates to CASSSGDGSYEQYF. The chain is built from TRBV5-1 and TRBJ2-7, with D perhaps TRBD2 (6 bases). V shed 3 bases and J shed 1 base, with 11 bases lying between them. The CDR3 covers 14 residues. Germline CDR1 reads SGHRS; CDR2 reads YFSETQ.

This clonotype appeared many times. This rearrangement joins TRBV27 to TRBJ1-2; D unresolved. The V end lost 2 bases, the J end lost 0 bases, and 10 bases lay between the germline ends. CDR1 is MNHEY, CDR2 SMNVEV, per germline (reference sequence). CDR3 length equals 15 residues. CDR3 sequence: CASSLRWASNYGYTF. The CDR3 DNA is TGTGCCAGCAGTTTACGATGGGCATCTAACTATGGCTACACCTTC.

The chain uses TRBV29-1 and TRBJ2-3; no definite D call. CDR1 and CDR2 (germline): SQVTM, ANQGSEA. V lost 3 bases, J lost 1 base, and 5 bases lay in between. This CDR3 contains 12 residues. The CDR3 loop reads CSVDYRTDTQYF. The CDR3 DNA follows: TGCAGCGTTGATTACCGCACAGATACGCAGTATTTT.

V usage is TRBV20-1 and J usage is TRBJ1-5; 7 positions match TRBD1. The V gene end was trimmed by 7 bases and the J gene end by 6 bases; junction bases not matched to a gene: 12. The CDR3 covers 14 residues. Germline V CDR1 and CDR2: DFQATT, SNEGSKA (reference sequence). The CDR3: CSVSTGSSVQPQHF. The CDR3 region has the DNA TGCAGTGTCTCGACAGGGTCATCGGTTCAGCCCCAGCATTTT.

Only a few counts were recorded for this clonotype. The rearrangement joins TRBV6-2 or TRBV6-3 to TRBJ2-2, with D hard to call. V was trimmed by 8 bases and J by 4 bases, leaving 14 bases between them. The CDR3 consists of 14 residues. Germline V CDR1 and CDR2: MNHEY, SVGEGT. CDR3 sequence reads: CASAAIKATGELFF. The CDR3 nucleotides are TGTGCCAGCGCAGCAATTAAGGCCACCGGGGAGCTGTTTTTT.

V is TRBV7-9 and J is TRBJ2-7; 7 nucleotides match TRBD1. Losses at the gene ends were 2 bases for V and 5 bases for J; bases not matched to a gene: 6. The CDR3 is 14 amino acids. Germline CDR1 reads SEHNR; CDR2 reads FQNEAQ (reference sequence). This CDR3 reads CASSLSRDSDEQYF. CDR3 in DNA: TGTGCCAGCAGCTTATCCCGGGACAGCGACGAGCAGTACTTC.

This chain joins TRBV20-1 and TRBJ2-7; D gene ambiguous. This CDR3 contains 13 residues. The V and J ends lost 5 bases and 4 bases respectively, with 15 bases between them. Germline values: CDR1 DFQATT, CDR2 SNEGSKA (reference sequence). The chain's CDR3 is CSALHGALYEQYF. The CDR3, as DNA: TGCAGTGCTCTACACGGTGCGCTATACGAGCAGTACTTC.

In this sample, this clonotype turned up a few times. The CDR3 protein is CSATRTSGRVEQFF. The CDR3 DNA reads TGCAGTGCCACAAGGACTAGCGGGAGGGTTGAGCAGTTCTTC. The chain is built from TRBV20-1 and TRBJ2-1, with 15 bases that match TRBD2. V gave up 6 bases and J gave up 9 bases; unmatched junction bases: 6. The germline gives CDR1 DFQATT, CDR2 SNEGSKA (reference sequence). The CDR3 sequence is 14 residues long.

V gene TRBV6-4 combines with J gene TRBJ2-3, with D hard to call. Between the trimmed V and J ends, which lost 2 bases and 4 bases, there was a span of 7 bases. The germline gives CDR1 MRHNA, CDR2 SNTAGT. The CDR3 length is 13 residues. CDR3 DNA: TGTGCCAGCAGTGACAGGAAAGCAGATACGCAGTATTTT. Residues: CASSDRKADTQYF.

This clonotype was seen at least ten times. The CDR3 loop reads CATHQGTSYNEQFF. CDR3 nucleotide sequence: TGTGCCACACATCAGGGGACTTCCTACAATGAGCAGTTCTTC. The chain joins TRBV10-3 to TRBJ2-1; D may correspond to TRBD1 or TRBD2 (6 bases each). V was pared by 10 bases and J by 1 base, with 14 bases between. The CDR3 runs to 14 residues. Germline loops: CDR1 ENHRY, CDR2 SYGVKD.

V gene TRBV12-3 or TRBV12-4 combines with J gene TRBJ2-7, with D possibly called TRBD1 or TRBD2 (5 bases each). The CDR3 extends over 15 amino acids. V gave up 5 bases and J gave up 5 bases, with 19 bases separating them. The CDR3 here is CASSPGPPFTDEQYF. The CDR3, as DNA: TGTGCCAGCAGTCCGGGACCCCCCTTTACGGACGAGCAGTACTTC.

Here the CDR3 reads CASSSPQLPNTGELFF. The CDR3 nucleotides read TGTGCCAGCAGCTCGCCACAGCTCCCTAACACCGGGGAGCTGTTTTTT. The rearrangement links TRBV7-2 to TRBJ2-2; no clear D gene. CDR3 length equals 16 residues. V shed 4 bases and J shed 2 bases, with 14 bases lying between them. Germline lookup yields CDR1 SGHTA and CDR2 FQGNSA.

The J gene is TRBJ2-1, the V gene TRBV3-1, with TRBD2 matching 13 bases. The CDR3 loop spans 17 amino acids. Germline V gives CDR1 LGHDT, CDR2 YNNKEL (reference sequence). After removal of 5 bases from V and 7 bases from J, the junction contained 11 bases not matched to a gene. Here the CDR3 DNA reads TGTGCCAGCAGCTCGACTAGCGGGGGGATTTTAAGAAATGAGCAGTTCTTC. Translated, it gives CASSSTSGGILRNEQFF.

This clonotype was picked up a small number of times. The chain links TRBV4-2 to TRBJ1-6; unclear D gene. Per the germline V gene, CDR1 is LGHNA and CDR2 is YNFKEQ. V gave up 5 bases and J gave up 0 bases, with 11 bases separating them. The CDR3 is 16 residues long. CDR3 residues: CASSYLGSSYNSPLHF. In DNA form, the CDR3 reads TGTGCCAGCAGCTACCTAGGGAGCTCCTATAATTCACCCCTCCACTTT.

This clonotype occurred a few times. The chain joins TRBV5-4 to TRBJ2-1; 7 nucleotides align to TRBD1. The CDR3 length is 16 residues. Losses at the gene ends were 1 base for V and 6 bases for J; bases not matched to a gene: 10. Germline CDR1 and CDR2: SGHNT and YYREEE (reference sequence). The CDR3 nucleotides read TGTGCCAGCAGCTTGATGACAGGGTCAAATCTCAATGAGCAGTTCTTC. Encoded protein: CASSLMTGSNLNEQFF. Supplemented by reference TRBV5-4 and TRBJ2-1, the full variable domain reads ETGVTQSPTHLIKTRGQQVTLRCSSQSGHNTVSWYQQALGQGPQFIFQYYREEENGRGNFPPRFSGLQFPNYSSELNVNALELDDSALYLCASSLMTGSNLNEQFFGPGTRLTVL.